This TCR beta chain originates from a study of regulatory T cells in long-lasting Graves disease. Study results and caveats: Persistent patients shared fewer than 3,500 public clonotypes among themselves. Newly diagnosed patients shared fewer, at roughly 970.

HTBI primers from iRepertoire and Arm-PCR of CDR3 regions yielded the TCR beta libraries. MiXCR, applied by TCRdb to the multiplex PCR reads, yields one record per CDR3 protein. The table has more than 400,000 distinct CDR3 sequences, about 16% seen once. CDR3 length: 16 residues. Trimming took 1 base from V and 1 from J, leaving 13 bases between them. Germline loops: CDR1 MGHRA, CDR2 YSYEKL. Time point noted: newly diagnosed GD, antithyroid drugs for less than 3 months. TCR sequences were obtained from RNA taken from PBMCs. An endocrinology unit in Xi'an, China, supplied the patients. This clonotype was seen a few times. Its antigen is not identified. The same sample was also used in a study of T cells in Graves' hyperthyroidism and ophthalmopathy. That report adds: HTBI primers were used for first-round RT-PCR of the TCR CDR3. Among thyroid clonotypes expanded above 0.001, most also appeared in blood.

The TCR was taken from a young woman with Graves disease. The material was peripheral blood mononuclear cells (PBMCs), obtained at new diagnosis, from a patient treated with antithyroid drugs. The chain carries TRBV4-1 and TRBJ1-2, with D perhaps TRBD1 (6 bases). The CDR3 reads CASSQAGQGINYGYTF. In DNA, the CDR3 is TGCGCCAGCAGCCAAGCGGGGCAGGGGATTAACTATGGCTACACCTTC.